This is a list of T cell receptor beta chains from one sample in a study of blood T cell repertoires in COVID-19. Assay used: immunoSEQ multiplex PCR; TCRdb lists only in-frame clones, some missing. The sample consists of more than 130,000 clones, under 90% of them appearing once. What was sequenced was peripheral blood. These receptors all stem from a woman of 80 years or more in a cohort sampled during active or convalescent COVID-19. The conserved cysteine and the conserved F or W are not part of the CDR3 here.

>13|TRBV7-9|TRBJ2-5
ASSQGLAGAQTQY
>11|TRBV7-9|TRBJ2-2
ASSWIATGELF
>14|TRBV5-1|TRBJ2-7
ASSLGIGGAGYEQY
>14|TRBV14|TRBJ1-6
ASSPSLRVDNSPLH
>13|TRBV7-7|TRBJ2-5
ASSRALTSEETQY
>15|TRBV7-3|TRBJ1-1
ASSFVSQGARNTEAF
>13|TRBV7-9|TRBJ1-2
ASSLSGGQNYGYT
>13|TRBV19|TRBJ1-2
ASSTTEKGNYGYT
>11|TRBV11-2|TRBJ2-1
ASSFNFANEQF
>12|TRBV29-1|TRBJ1-1
SGYPLGVGTEAF
>9|TRBV7-2|TRBJ2-5
ASSRRETQY
>12|TRBV13|TRBJ1-1
ASSPETVNTEAF
>12|TRBV18|TRBJ2-5
ASSRQGAEETQY
>11|TRBV28|TRBJ2-3
ASSTSLPDTQY
>11|TRBV18|TRBJ2-1
ASSPGLSNEQF
>11|TRBV2|TRBJ1-3
ASSLTGSNTIY
>13|TRBV7-2|TRBJ2-3
ASSLAPGSTDTQY
>12|TRBV6-1|TRBJ2-3
ASSERGGEDTQY